This T cell receptor (beta chain) emerged from a study of blood T cell repertoires in COVID-19 (dated by TCRdb to about 2020). A note on the overall study: Collaborator samples came from the United States, Italy and Spain and covered acute and convalescent phases of COVID-19. A de-identified subject ID, COVID-19 status, age in years and sex were almost always included in the sample metadata. Samples came from the ongoing ImmuneRACE study (first 160 participants) plus 1,254 subjects from 6 global collaborators. Where HLA class I and class II types were available, the types were taken from metadata supplied by the sample provider, not from assay-based typing. The prospective study material was composed of cDNA or gDNA derived from T cells, B-cell-depleted T cells, or PBMCs. Subjects who had been exposed to COVID-19, were actively infected with it, or had recovered from it provided the deeply sampled blood TCRbeta repertoires that made up the dataset. The repertoires were made available in a free public database intended to serve as a resource for research on the immune response to SARS-CoV-2.

Participants in the prospective study were aged 18 to 89 years, lived in 20 to 30 United States geographic areas, and enrolled through a virtual design. Cohort assignment in the prospective study relied on participant-reported clinical history from a screening survey and a study questionnaire. For ImmuneRACE Cohort 3, a participant was defined as recovered based on two consecutive negative NP/OP PCR tests, clearance by a healthcare professional, or resolution of symptoms. In the prospective study, mobile phlebotomists collected whole blood, serum and a nasopharyngeal or oropharyngeal swab from each participant. Participants in the prospective study had the option to provide additional blood draws and questionnaires over an approximately 2-month period. Before DNA extraction, prospective study blood samples were shipped either frozen or at room temperature. TCRbeta CDR3 regions were amplified from genomic DNA using the immunoSEQ Assay, a bias-controlled multiplex PCR. The source study handled its data this way. Nucleated cell counts per sample were estimated from amplification of reference gene primers within the assay. To quantify the absolute abundance of each unique TCRbeta CDR3 rearrangement, sequence reads were collapsed and filtered. For each sample, productive Simpson clonality was calculated as the square root of Simpson's diversity index over productive rearrangements. In its TCRdb copy, this immuneACCESS table keeps in-frame sequences only and misses some clones. Where compared with another copy, unresolved V genes explain less than half of these, and the others have no known cause. The D gene and trimming were derived from the DNA, and the V and J assignments and clone size from that table. The sample table holds 250,000 to 350,000 clones, of which roughly 85% were seen once. The biggest ten clones account for 2% to 3% of the sample.

Beyond this particular receptor, the publication reports: How much clinical and demographic metadata was included differed by source and by participant, and the metadata was provided uncurated.

Concerning this clone: Its cognate antigen has yet to be identified. No much larger clone exists at a distance of one base, and base qualities are not known.

From the germline V gene (reference sequence), CDR1 is SEHNR and CDR2 is FQNEAQ. The CDR3 runs 15 residues from the cysteine to the phenylalanine. Only the CDR3 portion is preserved as DNA: 45 bases, with reading frame beginning at the first base. V lost 1 base and J lost 10 bases, and the count of bases not matched to a germline gene is 8. Here the chain combines TRBV7-9 and TRBJ2-1, with TRBD1 identical over 9 junction bases. The sample comprised PBMCs or T cells enriched from blood (not recorded which). The clonotype originates from a woman aged 45-60 years who had recovered from COVID-19. For the CDR3, the sequence is CASSLVGTGLGEQFF. Read as DNA, the sequence is TGTGCCAGCAGCTTAGTCGGGACAGGGCTTGGGGAGCAGTTCTTC. Supplemented by the reference TRBV7-9 and TRBJ2-1 proteins around the CDR3, the complete variable domain is DTGVSQNPRHKITKRGQNVTFRCDPISEHNRLYWYRQTLGQGPEFLTYFQNEAQLEKSRLLSDRFSAERPKGSFSTLEIQRTEQGDSAMYLCASSLVGTGLGEQFFGPGTRLTVL.